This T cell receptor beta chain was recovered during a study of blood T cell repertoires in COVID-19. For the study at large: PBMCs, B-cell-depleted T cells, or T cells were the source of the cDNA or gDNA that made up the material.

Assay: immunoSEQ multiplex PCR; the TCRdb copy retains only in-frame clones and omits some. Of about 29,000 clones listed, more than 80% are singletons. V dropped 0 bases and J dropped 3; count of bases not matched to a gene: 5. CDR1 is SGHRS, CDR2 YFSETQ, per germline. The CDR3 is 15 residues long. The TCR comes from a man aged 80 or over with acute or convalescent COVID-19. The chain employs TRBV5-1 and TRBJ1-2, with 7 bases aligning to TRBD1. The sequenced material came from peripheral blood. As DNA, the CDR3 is TGCGCCAGCAGCTTGGCTCTAACAGGGGACTATGGCTACACCTTC. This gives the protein CASSLALTGDYGYTF.